The 28 T cell receptor beta chains reported below all come from one sample, sequenced in a study of shared clonotypes between healthy human individuals. The assay was immunoSEQ multiplex PCR, and TCRdb's table has in-frame clones only and misses some. The sample has fewer than 650,000 clones, around 80% seen once. Specimen: PBMCs. The receptors come from a woman aged 40 to 50 in good health. Some clones in this sample may be carry-over from other donors' samples.

This clone has a count of ten or more. CDR3 bases: TGCAGCGCCTCTGAAGCTTTCTTT. It codes for CSASEAFF. The rearrangement joins TRBV29-1 to TRBJ1-1; D gene uncertain. V lost 7 bases and J lost 6, with 3 bases in between. Germline V gene lookup returns CDR1 SQVTM and CDR2 ANQGSEA. The CDR3 runs 8 residues.

This chain connects TRBV6-5 to TRBJ2-5; TRBD2 matches 7 bases. Germline trimming cut 0 bases from V and 5 bases from J; bases unmatched to any gene: 6. Germline assignment: CDR1 MNHEY and CDR2 SVGAGI. The CDR3 contains 15 residues. CDR3 in DNA: TGTGCCAGCAGTTACTCGGCGGGAGTGGGTGAGACCCAGTACTTC. It is translated as CASSYSAGVGETQYF.

This clone was found once. The V call is TRBV6-4, the J call TRBJ2-3; 9 bases match TRBD2. Germline assignment: CDR1 MRHNA and CDR2 SNTAGT. This CDR3 region has 15 residues. V shed 4 bases and J 0 bases; nucleotides not matched to a gene: 2. This CDR3 is CASSATSGSTDTQYF. The CDR3 nucleotides are TGTGCCAGCAGTGCTACTAGCGGGAGCACAGATACGCAGTATTTT.

The rearrangement links TRBV5-4 to TRBJ1-1; D not certain. Trimming shortened V by 0 bases and J by 3 bases, and 3 bases separated the two germline ends. CDR1 is SGHNT and CDR2 is YYREEE in the germline V gene (reference sequence). The CDR3 loop spans 12 amino acids. CDR3 protein: CASSLGDTEAFF. CDR3 sequence (DNA): TGTGCCAGCAGCTTGGGGGACACTGAAGCTTTCTTT.

V usage is TRBV11-2 and J usage is TRBJ1-4; D is unclear. The CDR3 is made up of 16 amino acids. V shed 5 bases and J shed 0 bases, with 13 bases lying between them. The germline V gene encodes CDR1 SGHAT and CDR2 FQNNGV. CDR3 protein: CASSTRQSATNEKLFF. CDR3 DNA: TGTGCCAGCAGCACCCGACAATCAGCAACTAATGAAAAACTGTTTTTT.

The chain combines TRBV1 with TRBJ2-1; TRBD2 was called by the table and not checked on the DNA. TRBV1 is described as a pseudogene. This CDR3 is 16 amino acids long. CDR3 amino acids: CTSRVELAGGLNEQFF. For the CDR3, the DNA is TGCACCAGCAGAGTCGAACTAGCGGGAGGGCTGAATGAGCAGTTCTTC.

This chain connects TRBV27 to TRBJ2-6; no clear D gene. CDR1 MNHEY and CDR2 SMNVEV come from the germline V gene (reference sequence). With 11 bases removed from V and 2 bases from J, the gap between germline ends came to 10 bases. The CDR3 consists of 13 residues. The CDR3 DNA reads TGTGCCGGCGCTAAGGCTGGGGCCAACGTCCTGACTTTC. Translation gives CAGAKAGANVLTF.

The gene calls are TRBV27 and TRBJ2-7; 7 nucleotides match TRBD2. Germline CDR1 MNHEY, CDR2 SMNVEV (reference sequence). This CDR3 region has 14 residues. J gave up 2 bases and V 6 bases, and 7 bases lay outside the gene matches. In nucleotides, the CDR3 is TGTGCCAGCAGACCTCCGGGACTACCCTACGAGCAGTACTTC. This sequence encodes CASRPPGLPYEQYF.

This chain connects TRBV27 to TRBJ2-4; D may be TRBD1 or TRBD2 (5 bases each). The CDR3 covers 15 residues. Trimming removed 4 bases from V and 4 bases from J, with 14 bases in between. The V gene's germline CDR1 is MNHEY and CDR2 SMNVEV (reference sequence). This CDR3 reads CASSYGDGRKNIQYF. The CDR3 nucleotides read TGTGCCAGCAGTTATGGGGACGGCAGGAAAAACATTCAGTACTTC.

In its sample, this clone was seen a few times. The chain carries TRBV29-1 and TRBJ1-1; maybe TRBD1 (5 bases). The germline gives CDR1 SQVTM, CDR2 ANQGSEA. The CDR3 loop spans 10 amino acids. Trimming shortened V by 4 bases and J by 8 bases, and 8 bases separated the two germline ends. CDR3 sequence (DNA): TGCAGCGTTGGAGACAGAGAAGCTTTCTTT. Amino acids: CSVGDREAFF.

The gene calls are TRBV9 and TRBJ2-2; no reliable D call. The ends were cut back, 4 bases at V and 6 bases at J, with 13 bases in the middle. This CDR3 comprises 14 residues. CDR1 is SGDLS, CDR2 YYNGEE, per germline. The CDR3 nucleotides read TGTGCCAGCAGCCCAGACCTCGGCCCCGGGGAGCTGTTTTTT. It codes for CASSPDLGPGELFF.

This clone was seen ten or more times. The CDR3 sequence is CASLPEPSNTEAFF. CDR3 coding DNA: TGTGCCAGCCTCCCTGAGCCCTCGAACACTGAAGCTTTCTTT. V gene TRBV5-4 combines with J gene TRBJ1-1; D call uncertain. Trimming pared 7 bases from V and 1 base from J, leaving 14 bases between. The CDR3 totals 14 residues. Germline loops: CDR1 SGHNT, CDR2 YYREEE (reference sequence).

This sequence joins TRBV27 and TRBJ1-4; D gene ambiguous. V dropped 3 bases and J dropped 8 bases, with 13 bases sitting between them. This CDR3 spans 14 amino acids. The germline CDR1 and CDR2 sequences are MNHEY and SMNVEV (reference sequence). CDR3 in amino acids: CASSFNRLGEKLFF. The DNA of the CDR3 is TGTGCCAGCAGTTTTAATAGGCTCGGGGAAAAACTGTTTTTT.

Concerning this clone: A far larger clone differs by one base, so this is likely a read error. The genes are TRBV28 and TRBJ1-1, with a tentative D call TRBD1 (6 bases). V was shortened by 7 bases and J by 5 bases, with 20 bases between the two germline ends. Germline assignment: CDR1 MDHEN and CDR2 SYDVKM. CDR3 length: 15 residues. As DNA, the CDR3 is TGTGCCAGCAATACCCCGTTCCAGGGGTGTACTGAAGCTTTCTTT. Residues: CASNTPFQGCTEAFF.

The chain links TRBV2 to TRBJ1-1; D gene unclear. The germline gives CDR1 SNHLY, CDR2 FYNNEI. The V end was cut by 1 base, the J end by 4 bases, with 13 bases between. The CDR3 sequence is 15 residues long. The CDR3 DNA reads TGTGCCAGCAGTGAAGAGGCAGCCGCGGGCACTGAAGCTTTCTTT. It specifies CASSEEAAAGTEAFF.

The genes are TRBV6-4 and TRBJ2-3; possible D gene TRBD2, 5 bases. Germline CDR1 and CDR2: MRHNA and SNTAGT. This CDR3 spans 13 amino acids. The germline V and J ends were trimmed by 8 bases and 3 bases, with 12 bases remaining between them. The CDR3 DNA follows: TGTGCCAGCGCACGGGGATTAACAGATACGCAGTATTTT. Residues: CASARGLTDTQYF.

CDR3 DNA sequence: TGTGCCAGCAGCCAAGGGGCGAGTTCTTTCTTT. The encoded protein is CASSQGASSFF. The rearrangement uses TRBV5-4 and TRBJ1-1; D perhaps matches TRBD1 (5 bases). The germline V and J ends were trimmed by 4 bases and 12 bases, with 13 bases remaining between them. Germline values: CDR1 SGHNT, CDR2 YYREEE (reference sequence). There are 11 residues in the CDR3.

Points on this clone: The junction departs from germline at one end; a sequencing error may be responsible. V gene TRBV6-6 combines with J gene TRBJ1-5, with D hard to call. The germline CDR1 and CDR2 sequences are MNHNY and SVGAGI (reference sequence). The CDR3 has 14 residues. The CDR3 region has the DNA TGTGCCAGCGCCCGGGAACCTAGCTATCAGCCCCAGCATTTT. It encodes CASAREPSYQPQHF.

The chain links TRBV7-9 to TRBJ1-3; 7 bases match TRBD1. The CDR3 contains 14 residues. Germline assignment: CDR1 SEHNR and CDR2 FQNEAQ (reference sequence). Trimming cost V 8 bases and J 11 bases; bases outside gene matches: 15. In DNA, the CDR3 is TGTGCCAGCGGGGAGTCTCAGGGGGTCGGTGCCATATATTTT. Protein: CASGESQGVGAIYF.

CDR3 bases: TGTGCCAGCAGTGGGGTCAGGACAGGGATGAACACTGAAGCTTTCTTT. Its translation is CASSGVRTGMNTEAFF. This chain uses TRBV6-1 with TRBJ1-1; TRBD1 matches 8 bases. Germline values: CDR1 MNHNS, CDR2 SASEGT. V shed 4 bases and J 0 bases; nucleotides not matched to a gene: 7. This CDR3 is built from 16 residues.

The CDR3 bases are TGTGCCAGCAGTTTAAACCTTTGGGGCGGGGGCAATGAGCAGTTCTTC. Translated, it gives CASSLNLWGGGNEQFF. The rearrangement joins TRBV28 to TRBJ2-1; 7 bases are shared with TRBD2. V gave up 2 bases and J gave up 6 bases; unmatched junction bases: 10. CDR1 and CDR2 from the germline V gene are MDHEN and SYDVKM. The CDR3 sequence is 16 residues long.

The chain carries TRBV15 and TRBJ2-7; D is unclear. The CDR3 totals 15 residues. Germline CDR1 is LNHNV and CDR2 is YYDKDF (reference sequence). V dropped 0 bases and J dropped 1 base, with 10 bases sitting between them. The CDR3 loop reads CATSRDPIVSYEQYF. The DNA for the CDR3 is TGTGCCACCAGCAGAGATCCGATCGTATCCTACGAGCAGTACTTC.

This clone was observed a handful of times. The chain carries TRBV28 and TRBJ1-3, with 9 nucleotides matching TRBD1. This CDR3 spans 15 amino acids. V dropped 3 bases and J dropped 2; count of bases not matched to a gene: 2. Per the germline V gene, CDR1 is MDHEN and CDR2 is SYDVKM. The CDR3 spells CASSLGQGTGNTIYF. CDR3 in DNA: TGTGCCAGCAGTTTGGGACAGGGAACTGGAAACACCATATATTTT.

The genes are TRBV5-4 and TRBJ2-7; TRBD1 matches 7 bases. Looked up from germline, CDR1 is SGHNT and CDR2 is YYREEE (reference sequence). The CDR3 loop spans 15 amino acids. V was clipped by 4 bases and J by 2 bases; unmatched bases: 9. In DNA form, the CDR3 reads TGTGCCAGCAGCGATGGGGACAGCTTTACCTACGAGCAGTACTTC. It codes for CASSDGDSFTYEQYF.

This clone was seen a handful of times. The gene calls are TRBV4-3 and TRBJ2-7; tentatively, D is TRBD1 (5 bases). The CDR3 is 16 amino acids. V shed 0 bases and J shed 1 base, with 13 bases lying between them. Germline values: CDR1 LGHNA, CDR2 YSLEER. CDR3 sequence reads: CASSQDRRVESYEQYF. As DNA, the CDR3 is TGCGCCAGCAGCCAAGATCGCAGGGTTGAGTCCTACGAGCAGTACTTC.

This chain joins TRBV2 and TRBJ1-1; D perhaps matches TRBD1 (6 bases). V lost 7 bases to trimming and J lost 11 bases, with 14 bases between them. CDR3 length: 11 residues. Germline V lookup: CDR1 SNHLY, CDR2 FYNNEI. The CDR3 sequence: CASNYREAAFF. CDR3 nucleotide sequence: TGTGCCAGCAATTACAGGGAGGCCGCTTTCTTT.

The chain has TRBV19 and TRBJ1-5; weak D call: TRBD1 (6 bases). Germline V gene sequence: CDR1 LNHDA, CDR2 SQIVND (reference sequence). V was cut by 6 bases and J by 7 bases, with 22 bases left in between. The CDR3 is 16 amino acids. Here the CDR3 DNA reads TGTGCCAGTAGCCCCAACCGGGACACGGTGCGCCAGCCCCAGCATTTT. Protein product: CASSPNRDTVRQPQHF.

The rearrangement joins TRBV28 to TRBJ1-3, with TRBD1 as a possible D gene (6 bases). V was pared by 4 bases and J by 2 bases, with 9 bases between. The CDR3 extends over 14 amino acids. CDR1 MDHEN and CDR2 SYDVKM come from the germline V gene. The CDR3, as DNA: TGTGCCAGCAGTTCCAACAGGGCTGGAAACACCATATATTTT. It yields the protein CASSSNRAGNTIYF.